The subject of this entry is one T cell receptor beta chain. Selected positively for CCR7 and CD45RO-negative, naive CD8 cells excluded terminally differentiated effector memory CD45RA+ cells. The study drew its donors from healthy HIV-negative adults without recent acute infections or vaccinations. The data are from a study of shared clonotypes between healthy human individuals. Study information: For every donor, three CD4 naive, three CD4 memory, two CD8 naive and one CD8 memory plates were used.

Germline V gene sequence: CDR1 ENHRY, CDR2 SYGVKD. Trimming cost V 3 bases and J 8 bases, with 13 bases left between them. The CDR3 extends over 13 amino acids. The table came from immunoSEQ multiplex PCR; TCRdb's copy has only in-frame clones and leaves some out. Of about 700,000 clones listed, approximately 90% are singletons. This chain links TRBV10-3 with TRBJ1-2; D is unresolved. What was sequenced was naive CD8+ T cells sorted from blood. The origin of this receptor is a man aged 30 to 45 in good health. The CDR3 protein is CAISELQKVGYTF. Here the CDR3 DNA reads TGTGCCATCAGTGAACTACAGAAGGTGGGCTACACCTTC.